The clone carrying this T cell receptor beta chain was recorded a few times. Its antigen is not known. This sample stems from a study of neurological immune-mediated disorders. The V gene lost 0 bases and the J gene lost 8 bases, with 14 bases spanning the gap. CDR3 size: 14 residues. CDR1 and CDR2 from the germline V gene are DFQATT and SNEGSKA (reference sequence). Study results and limitations: According to phylogenetic grouping, one related-CDR3 cluster, a possible signature, contained the repertoires of 18 of 34 multiple sclerosis patients.

Unsorted libraries were generated from 2 million PBMCs. These cells had been stored in RNAlater at -80 C. TCRdb analysed the 5' RACE reads with MiXCR anew, one entry per CDR3 protein. The sample contains tens of thousands of distinct CDR3 sequences, 4% to 6% of which appear only once. V is TRBV20-1 and J is TRBJ2-1, with D perhaps matching TRBD1 or TRBD2 (5 bases each). The TCR sequence derives from a man between 18 and 29 years old with multiple sclerosis. Source material: PBMCs. CDR3 DNA: TGCAGTGCTAGAGATTCGGGACCCCTACATGAGCAGTTCTTC. This sequence encodes CSARDSGPLHEQFF.